The source of this TCR beta chain is a study of blood T cell repertoires in COVID-19. The overall study: The United States, Italy and Spain provided the acute and convalescent COVID-19 samples. Sources were T cells, B-cell-depleted T cells, or PBMCs; the material itself was cDNA or gDNA.

Original processing notes: Amplified reference gene primers provided the basis for estimating nucleated cell counts. Here immunoSEQ multiplex PCR was the method, and the copy in TCRdb shows in-frame clones only, minus some. The V and J calls and clone size were taken over from that table, and D and trimming were inferred from the DNA. There are approximately 190,000 clones in the sample; approximately 84% occur only once, and roughly 5.3% lies in the top ten. At least ten counts were recorded for this clone. CDR3 length equals 13 residues. Trimming cost V 3 bases and J 2 bases, with 7 bases left between them. The germline CDR1 and CDR2 sequences are MNHNY and SVGAGI (reference sequence).

The chain couples TRBV6-6 to TRBJ1-1, with unresolved D. This TCR was recovered from a woman in her 70s with active or convalescent COVID-19. The sample taken for sequencing was peripheral blood. In nucleotides, the CDR3 is TGTGCCAGCAGTTATACAGAAAACACTGAAGCTTTCTTT. Residues: CASSYTENTEAFF.